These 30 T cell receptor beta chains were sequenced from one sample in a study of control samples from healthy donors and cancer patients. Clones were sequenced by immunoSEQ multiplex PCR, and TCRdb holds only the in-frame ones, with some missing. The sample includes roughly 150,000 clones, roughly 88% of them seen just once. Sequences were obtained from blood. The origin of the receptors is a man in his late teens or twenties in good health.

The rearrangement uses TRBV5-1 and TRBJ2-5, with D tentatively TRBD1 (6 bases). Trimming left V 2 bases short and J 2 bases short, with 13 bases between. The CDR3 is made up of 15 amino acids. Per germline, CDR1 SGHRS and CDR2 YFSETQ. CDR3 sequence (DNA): TGCGCCAGCAGCTTCCAGGACAGTAGACAAGAGACCCAGTACTTC. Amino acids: CASSFQDSRQETQYF.

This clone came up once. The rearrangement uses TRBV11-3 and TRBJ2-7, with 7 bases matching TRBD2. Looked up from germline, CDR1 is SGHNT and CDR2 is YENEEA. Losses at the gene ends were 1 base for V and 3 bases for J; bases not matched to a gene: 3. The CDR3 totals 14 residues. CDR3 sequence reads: CASSLGGGGYEQYF. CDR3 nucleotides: TGTGCCAGCAGCTTAGGCGGCGGGGGCTACGAGCAGTACTTC.

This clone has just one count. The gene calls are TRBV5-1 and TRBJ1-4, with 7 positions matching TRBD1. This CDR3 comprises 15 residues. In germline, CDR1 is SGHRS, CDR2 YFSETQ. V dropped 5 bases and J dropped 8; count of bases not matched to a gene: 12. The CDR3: CASSLSRDSYEKLFF. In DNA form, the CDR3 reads TGCGCCAGCAGTTTAAGCCGGGACAGTTACGAAAAACTGTTTTTT.

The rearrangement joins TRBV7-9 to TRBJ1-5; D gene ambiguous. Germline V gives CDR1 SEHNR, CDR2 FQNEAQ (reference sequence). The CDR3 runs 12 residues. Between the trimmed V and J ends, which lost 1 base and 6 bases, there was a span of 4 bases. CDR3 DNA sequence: TGTGCCAGCAGCTTAGGGGTTCAGCCCCAGCATTTT. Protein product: CASSLGVQPQHF.

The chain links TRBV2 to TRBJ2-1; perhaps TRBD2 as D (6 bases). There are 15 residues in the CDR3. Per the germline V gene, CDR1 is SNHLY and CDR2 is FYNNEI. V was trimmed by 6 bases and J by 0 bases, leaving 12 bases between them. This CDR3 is CASSYGGISYNEQFF. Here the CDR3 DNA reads TGTGCCAGCAGCTACGGGGGAATCTCCTACAATGAGCAGTTCTTC.

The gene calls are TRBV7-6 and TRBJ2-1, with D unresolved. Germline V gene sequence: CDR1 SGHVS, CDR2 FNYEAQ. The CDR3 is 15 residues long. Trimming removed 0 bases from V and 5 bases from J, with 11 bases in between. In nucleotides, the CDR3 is TGTGCCAGCAGCTTAGCGGTCGGGCTTGACAATGAGCAGTTCTTC. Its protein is CASSLAVGLDNEQFF.

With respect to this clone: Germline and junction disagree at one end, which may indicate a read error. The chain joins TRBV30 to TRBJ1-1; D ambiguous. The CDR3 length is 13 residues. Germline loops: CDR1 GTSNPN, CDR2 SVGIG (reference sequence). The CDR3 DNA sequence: TGTGCCTGGAGCATTCTATGGGCTTGGCCCGGCGGATTT. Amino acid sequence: CAWSILWAWPGGF.

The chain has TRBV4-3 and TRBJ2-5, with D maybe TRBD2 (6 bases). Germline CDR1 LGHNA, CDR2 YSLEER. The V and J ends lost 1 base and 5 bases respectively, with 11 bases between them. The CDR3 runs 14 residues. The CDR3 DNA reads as TGCGCCAGCAGCCAAGCGGCGGGATTTGAGACCCAGTACTTC. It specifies CASSQAAGFETQYF.

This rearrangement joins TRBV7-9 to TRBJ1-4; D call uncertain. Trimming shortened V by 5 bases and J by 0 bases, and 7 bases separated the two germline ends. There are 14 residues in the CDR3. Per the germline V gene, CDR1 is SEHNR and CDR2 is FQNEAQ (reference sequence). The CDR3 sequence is CASSPRATNEKLFF. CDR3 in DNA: TGTGCCAGCAGCCCCCGCGCAACTAATGAAAAACTGTTTTTT.

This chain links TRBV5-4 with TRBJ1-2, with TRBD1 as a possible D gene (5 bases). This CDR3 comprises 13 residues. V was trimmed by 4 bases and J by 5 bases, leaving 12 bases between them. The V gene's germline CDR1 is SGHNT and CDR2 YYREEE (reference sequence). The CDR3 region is CASSGRGIYGYTF. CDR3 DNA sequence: TGTGCCAGCAGCGGGCGGGGGATTTATGGCTACACCTTC.

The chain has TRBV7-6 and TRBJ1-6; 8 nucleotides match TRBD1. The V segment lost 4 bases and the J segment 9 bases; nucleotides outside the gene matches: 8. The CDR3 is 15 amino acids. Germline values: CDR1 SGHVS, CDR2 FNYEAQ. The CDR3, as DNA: TGTGCCAGCAGCTCAAGGACAGGGATGGTTTCACCCCTCCACTTT. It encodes CASSSRTGMVSPLHF.

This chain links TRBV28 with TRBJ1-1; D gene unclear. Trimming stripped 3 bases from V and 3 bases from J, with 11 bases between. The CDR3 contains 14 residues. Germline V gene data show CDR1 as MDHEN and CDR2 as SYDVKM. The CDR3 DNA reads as TGTGCCAGCAGTTTGAGCCCGCGGCACACTGAAGCTTTCTTT. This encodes CASSLSPRHTEAFF.

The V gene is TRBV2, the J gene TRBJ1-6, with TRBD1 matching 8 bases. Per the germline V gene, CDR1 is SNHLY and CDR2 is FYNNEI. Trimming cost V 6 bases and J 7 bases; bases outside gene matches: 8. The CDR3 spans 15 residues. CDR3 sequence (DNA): TGTGCCAGCAGGGCAGGGGGCGGAATAAATTCACCCCTCCACTTT. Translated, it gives CASRAGGGINSPLHF.

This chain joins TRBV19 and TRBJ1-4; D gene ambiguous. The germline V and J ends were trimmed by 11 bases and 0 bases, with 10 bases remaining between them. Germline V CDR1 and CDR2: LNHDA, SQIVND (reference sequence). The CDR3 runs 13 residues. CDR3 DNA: TGTGCCGGCTGGCCTGCAACTAATGAAAAACTGTTTTTT. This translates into CAGWPATNEKLFF.

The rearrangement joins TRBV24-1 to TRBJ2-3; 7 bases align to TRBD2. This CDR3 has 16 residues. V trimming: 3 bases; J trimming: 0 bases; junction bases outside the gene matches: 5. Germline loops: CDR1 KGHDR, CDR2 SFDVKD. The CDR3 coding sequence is TGTGCCACCAGTGATCCCCACGGGGGGAGCACAGATACGCAGTATTTT. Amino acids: CATSDPHGGSTDTQYF.

The CDR3 DNA reads as TGCAGCTGTACTGGAAGCTATGGCTACACCTTC. Translation: CSCTGSYGYTF. The chain recombines TRBV29-1 with TRBJ1-2; D remains unclear. CDR3 length: 11 residues. CDR1 is SQVTM and CDR2 is ANQGSEA in the germline V gene. V was trimmed by 8 bases and J by 4 bases, leaving 11 bases between them.

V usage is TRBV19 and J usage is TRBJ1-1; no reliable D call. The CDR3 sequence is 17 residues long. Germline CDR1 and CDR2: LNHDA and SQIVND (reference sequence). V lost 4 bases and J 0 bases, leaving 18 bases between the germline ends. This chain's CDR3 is CASSTFSSYNMNTEAFF. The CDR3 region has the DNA TGTGCCAGTAGTACCTTCTCCTCTTACAACATGAACACTGAAGCTTTCTTT. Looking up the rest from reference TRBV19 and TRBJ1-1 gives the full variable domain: DGGITQSPKYLFRKEGQNVTLSCEQNLNHDAMYWYRQDPGQGLRLIYYSQIVNDFQKGDIAEGYSVSREKKESFPLTVTSAQKNPTAFYLCASSTFSSYNMNTEAFFGQGTRLTVV.

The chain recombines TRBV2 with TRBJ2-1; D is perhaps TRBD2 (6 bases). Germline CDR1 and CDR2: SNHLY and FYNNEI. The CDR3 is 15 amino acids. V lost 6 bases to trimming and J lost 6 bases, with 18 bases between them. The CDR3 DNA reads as TGTGCCAGCAGCGGGATGACTAGAGTTGTCAATGAGCAGTTCTTC. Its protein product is CASSGMTRVVNEQFF.

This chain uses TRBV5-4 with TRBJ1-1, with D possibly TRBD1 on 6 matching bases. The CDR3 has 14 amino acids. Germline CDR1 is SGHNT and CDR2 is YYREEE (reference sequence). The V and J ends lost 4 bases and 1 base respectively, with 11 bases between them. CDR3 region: CASSARGENTEAFF. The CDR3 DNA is TGTGCCAGCAGCGCAAGGGGGGAGAACACTGAAGCTTTCTTT.

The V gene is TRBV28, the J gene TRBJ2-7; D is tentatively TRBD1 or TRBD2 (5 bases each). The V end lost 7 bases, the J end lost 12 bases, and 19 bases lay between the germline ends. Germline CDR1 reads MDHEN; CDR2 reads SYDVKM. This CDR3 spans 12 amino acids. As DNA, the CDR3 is TGTGCCAGCACCGTCCGAGATAGGGACCCGTACTTC. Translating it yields CASTVRDRDPYF.

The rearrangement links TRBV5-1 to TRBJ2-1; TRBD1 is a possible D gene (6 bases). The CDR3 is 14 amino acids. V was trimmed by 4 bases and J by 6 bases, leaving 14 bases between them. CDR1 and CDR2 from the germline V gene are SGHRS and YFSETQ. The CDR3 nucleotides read TGCGCCAGCAGCCCCGGTGTAGGGGGCAATGAGCAGTTCTTC. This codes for CASSPGVGGNEQFF. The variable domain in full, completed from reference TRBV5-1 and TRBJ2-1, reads KAGVTQTPRYLIKTRGQQVTLSCSPISGHRSVSWYQQTPGQGLQFLFEYFSETQRNKGNFPGRFSGRQFSNSRSEMNVSTLELGDSALYLCASSPGVGGNEQFFGPGTRLTVL.

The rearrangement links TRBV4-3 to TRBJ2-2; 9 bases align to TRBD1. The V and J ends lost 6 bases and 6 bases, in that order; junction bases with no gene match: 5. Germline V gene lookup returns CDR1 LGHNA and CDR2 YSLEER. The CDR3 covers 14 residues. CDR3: CASRNRGLAGELFF. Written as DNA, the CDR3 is TGCGCCAGCAGAAACAGGGGGCTCGCCGGGGAGCTGTTTTTT.

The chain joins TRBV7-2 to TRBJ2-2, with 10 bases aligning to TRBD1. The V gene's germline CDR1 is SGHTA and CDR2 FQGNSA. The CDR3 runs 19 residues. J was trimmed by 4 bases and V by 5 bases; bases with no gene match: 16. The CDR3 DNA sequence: TGTGCCAGCAGCCCAAGGGACAGGGGCGATTTCCGGTTCACCGGGGAGCTGTTTTTT. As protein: CASSPRDRGDFRFTGELFF.

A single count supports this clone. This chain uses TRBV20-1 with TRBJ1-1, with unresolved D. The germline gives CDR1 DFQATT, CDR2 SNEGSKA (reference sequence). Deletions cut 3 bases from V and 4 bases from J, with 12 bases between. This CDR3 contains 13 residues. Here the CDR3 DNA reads TGCAGTGCTAGTAGGGTCCGTGGCACTGAAGCTTTCTTT. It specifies CSASRVRGTEAFF.

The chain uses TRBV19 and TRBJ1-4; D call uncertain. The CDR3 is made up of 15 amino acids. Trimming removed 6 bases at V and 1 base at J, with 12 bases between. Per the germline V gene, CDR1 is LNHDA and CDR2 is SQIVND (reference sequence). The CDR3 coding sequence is TGTGCCAGTAGCAGTACCCAGAAAACTAATGAAAAACTGTTTTTT. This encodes CASSSTQKTNEKLFF.

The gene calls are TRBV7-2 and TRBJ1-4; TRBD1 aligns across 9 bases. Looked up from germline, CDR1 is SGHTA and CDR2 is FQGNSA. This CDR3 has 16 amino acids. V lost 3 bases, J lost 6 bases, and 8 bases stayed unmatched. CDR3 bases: TGTGCCAGCAGCTTTTCCCTCCGACAGGGGGATGAAAAACTGTTTTTT. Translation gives CASSFSLRQGDEKLFF.

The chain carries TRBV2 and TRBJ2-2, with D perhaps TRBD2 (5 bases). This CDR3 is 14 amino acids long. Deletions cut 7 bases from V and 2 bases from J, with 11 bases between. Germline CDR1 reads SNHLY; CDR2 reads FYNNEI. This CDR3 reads CASNSGYNTGELFF. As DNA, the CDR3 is TGTGCCAGCAACTCGGGATACAACACCGGGGAGCTGTTTTTT.

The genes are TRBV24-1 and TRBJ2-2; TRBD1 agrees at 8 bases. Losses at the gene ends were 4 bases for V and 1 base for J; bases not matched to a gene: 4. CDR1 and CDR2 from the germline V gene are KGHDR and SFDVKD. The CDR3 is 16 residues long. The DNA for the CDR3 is TGTGCCACCAGTGACCAGACAGGGGAGAACACCGGGGAGCTGTTTTTT. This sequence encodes CATSDQTGENTGELFF.

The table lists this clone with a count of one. The CDR3 DNA sequence: TGCGCCAGCAGCCAACCCACGGTGGGGTCCGGGGAGCTGTTTTTT. Its translation is CASSQPTVGSGELFF. The chain combines TRBV4-3 with TRBJ2-2; D remains ambiguous. The CDR3 consists of 15 residues. V was cut by 2 bases and J by 6 bases, with 13 bases left in between. Germline V CDR1 and CDR2: LGHNA, YSLEER.

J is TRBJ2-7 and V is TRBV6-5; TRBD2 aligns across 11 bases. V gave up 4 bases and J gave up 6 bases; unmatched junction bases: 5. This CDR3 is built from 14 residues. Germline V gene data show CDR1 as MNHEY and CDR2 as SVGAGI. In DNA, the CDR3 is TGTGCCAGCAGTTTACTAGCGGGGGCACGCGAGCAGTACTTC. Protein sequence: CASSLLAGAREQYF.